Listed here are 23 T cell receptor beta chains from one sample, sequenced in a study of blood T cell repertoires in COVID-19. Assay used: immunoSEQ multiplex PCR; TCRdb lists only in-frame clones, some missing. The sample has 160,000 or so clones, approximately 85% seen once. The sample was peripheral blood. These TCRs come from a woman in her sixties or seventies with COVID-19, enrolled during active disease.

This sequence joins TRBV7-3 and TRBJ1-5, with 8 nucleotides matching TRBD1. With 5 bases clipped from V and 6 bases from J, the junction kept 18 bases outside the gene matches. The CDR3 has 18 residues. Germline assignment: CDR1 SGHTA and CDR2 FQGTGA. The CDR3 loop reads CASSRTTTGAHKSQPQHF. The CDR3 nucleotides read TGTGCCAGCAGCCGCACGACGACAGGGGCCCATAAGAGTCAGCCCCAGCATTTT.

This clone was counted a single time. V usage is TRBV29-1 and J usage is TRBJ2-7; tentatively, D is TRBD1 (6 bases). The germline V and J ends were trimmed by 5 bases and 6 bases, with 20 bases remaining between them. Germline lookup yields CDR1 SQVTM and CDR2 ANQGSEA. The CDR3 is 14 residues long. The CDR3 here is CSVYLLGAFGEQYF. In DNA form, the CDR3 reads TGCAGCGTTTATCTCTTGGGGGCTTTTGGCGAGCAGTACTTC.

V gene TRBV19 combines with J gene TRBJ1-6; 11 nucleotides match TRBD1. The V gene's germline CDR1 is LNHDA and CDR2 SQIVND (reference sequence). The CDR3 has 15 amino acids. Trimming cost V 1 base and J 9 bases; bases outside gene matches: 2. The CDR3, as DNA: TGTGCCAGTAGTATAGTGGGGACAGGGGGTTCACCCCTCCACTTT. Protein: CASSIVGTGGSPLHF.

This clone was counted at least ten times. J is TRBJ2-4 and V is TRBV20-1; D is ambiguous. Germline lookup yields CDR1 DFQATT and CDR2 SNEGSKA (reference sequence). The V end was cut by 6 bases, the J end by 4 bases, with 7 bases between. This CDR3 has 11 amino acids. The CDR3 loop is CSASEKNIQYF. CDR3 sequence (DNA): TGCAGTGCGTCAGAAAAAAACATTCAGTACTTC.

This chain joins TRBV9 and TRBJ2-1; 8 positions agree with TRBD2. The ends lost 4 bases at V and 3 bases at J; junction bases unmatched: 12. The germline V gene has CDR1 SGDLS and CDR2 YYNGEE. This CDR3 is 17 amino acids long. CDR3 nucleotide sequence: TGTGCCAGCAGCCCCCGTGGTAGCGGGGATTACTACAATGAGCAGTTCTTC. It yields the protein CASSPRGSGDYYNEQFF.

The CDR3 loop is CASSPSAYNEQFF. CDR3 bases: TGCGCCAGCAGCCCCTCGGCCTACAATGAGCAGTTCTTC. The gene calls are TRBV4-3 and TRBJ2-1; unclear D gene. Trimming cost V 4 bases and J 2 bases, with 6 bases left between them. CDR1 is LGHNA, CDR2 YSLEER, per germline. This CDR3 is 13 amino acids long.

V gene TRBV7-2 combines with J gene TRBJ1-4; maybe TRBD1 (5 bases). Germline V gene sequence: CDR1 SGHTA, CDR2 FQGNSA. Trimming removed 1 base from V and 1 base from J, with 16 bases in between. The CDR3 runs to 18 residues. CDR3 in DNA: TGTGCCAGCAGCTTAGGACCCCTGGGCAGGGTAACTAATGAAAAACTGTTTTTT. Translating gives CASSLGPLGRVTNEKLFF.

This rearrangement joins TRBV11-2 to TRBJ2-3; TRBD1 agrees at 11 bases. This CDR3 comprises 15 residues. Germline V gives CDR1 SGHAT, CDR2 FQNNGV. Trimming took 5 bases from V and 3 from J; bases not matched to a gene: 4. This CDR3 is CASSPGTGGTDTQYF. CDR3 in DNA: TGTGCCAGCAGCCCCGGGACAGGGGGTACAGATACGCAGTATTTT.

The J gene is TRBJ1-2, the V gene TRBV5-1, with a possible D match to TRBD1 (5 bases). The CDR3 has 15 residues. V lost 0 bases and J 5 bases, leaving 14 bases between the germline ends. Germline assignment: CDR1 SGHRS and CDR2 YFSETQ. The CDR3 spells CASSLEGVPLYGYTF. The CDR3 DNA is TGCGCCAGCAGCTTGGAAGGGGTCCCCCTTTATGGCTACACCTTC.

CDR3 in amino acids: CASSLGPTGENEKLFF. DNA of the CDR3: TGCGCCAGCAGCCTGGGACCGACAGGGGAAAATGAAAAACTGTTTTTT. The chain is built from TRBV5-1 and TRBJ1-4; TRBD1 aligns across 8 bases. In germline, CDR1 is SGHRS, CDR2 YFSETQ. The CDR3 loop spans 16 amino acids. After removal of 4 bases from V and 5 bases from J, the junction contained 10 bases not matched to a gene.

This chain uses TRBV6-2 or TRBV6-3 with TRBJ2-7, with D perhaps matching TRBD1 (5 bases). The length of the CDR3 is 12 residues. Germline V gene sequence: CDR1 MNHEY, CDR2 SVGEGT. Trimming removed 3 bases from V and 6 bases from J, with 9 bases in between. The CDR3 here is CASSYTGFEQYF. Here the CDR3 DNA reads TGTGCCAGCAGTTATACAGGTTTCGAGCAGTACTTC.

In DNA, the CDR3 is TGTGCCATCAGTGAGTCACAGGAGGGCTACACCTTC. It translates to CAISESQEGYTF. This chain connects TRBV10-3 to TRBJ1-2, with D perhaps matching TRBD1 (5 bases). The length of the CDR3 is 12 residues. The germline V gene encodes CDR1 ENHRY and CDR2 SYGVKD. Trimming took 0 bases from V and 8 from J, leaving 7 bases between them.

The chain employs TRBV19 and TRBJ2-6, with 9 positions matching TRBD1. This CDR3 region has 16 residues. Germline CDR1 reads LNHDA; CDR2 reads SQIVND (reference sequence). J lost 2 bases, V lost 10 bases, and 9 bases had no gene match. CDR3 loop: CATFDRGSAGANVLTF. The CDR3 coding sequence is TGTGCCACCTTTGACAGGGGGAGTGCTGGGGCCAACGTCCTGACTTTC.

The V and J genes are TRBV4-3 and TRBJ2-2; 14 bases align to TRBD2. CDR1 LGHNA and CDR2 YSLEER come from the germline V gene. V lost 5 bases and J lost 6; bases outside the gene matches: 11. This CDR3 comprises 18 residues. The DNA of the CDR3 is TGCGCCAGCAGCGCACAGATTCCGGGACTAGCGGGAGCCGGGGAGCTGTTTTTT. It is translated as CASSAQIPGLAGAGELFF.

The chain uses TRBV19 and TRBJ1-5, with 7 bases lining up with TRBD1. CDR1 is LNHDA, CDR2 SQIVND, per germline (reference sequence). The CDR3 consists of 15 residues. Trimming took 4 bases from V and 6 from J; bases not matched to a gene: 9. CDR3 amino acids: CASSRGQAGGQPQHF. As DNA, the CDR3 is TGTGCCAGTAGTAGAGGACAGGCCGGGGGTCAGCCCCAGCATTTT.

The chain uses TRBV28 and TRBJ1-1; D might be TRBD1 (5 bases). The germline V gene has CDR1 MDHEN and CDR2 SYDVKM. The germline V and J ends were trimmed by 4 bases and 1 base, with 10 bases remaining between them. The CDR3 has 14 residues. DNA for the CDR3: TGTGCCAGCAGTTCCCCCGGACAGAACACTGAAGCTTTCTTT. It translates to CASSSPGQNTEAFF.

The sample holds one count of this clone. This chain joins TRBV5-4 and TRBJ1-2; 10 bases agree with TRBD1. This CDR3 contains 16 residues. CDR1 and CDR2 from the germline V gene are SGHNT and YYREEE (reference sequence). The junction had 9 bases not matched to a gene; V was cut back by 1 base and J by 6 bases. The CDR3 nucleotides are TGTGCCAGCAGCTTGCCCCGACAGGGGGCGAAGGATGGCTACACCTTC. This encodes CASSLPRQGAKDGYTF.

There are a few counts of this clone. The chain couples TRBV6-1 to TRBJ2-5; 12 positions agree with TRBD2. Trimming removed 2 bases from V and 4 bases from J; junction bases left unmatched: 2. Per the germline V gene, CDR1 is MNHNS and CDR2 is SASEGT. The CDR3 totals 15 residues. This CDR3 is CASSELAGGPETQYF. DNA for the CDR3: TGTGCCAGCAGTGAACTAGCGGGGGGGCCAGAGACCCAGTACTTC.

The chain combines TRBV19 with TRBJ2-2, with 7 bases fitting TRBD2. The CDR3 is made up of 15 amino acids. V trimming: 3 bases; J trimming: 1 base; junction bases outside the gene matches: 2. CDR1 and CDR2 from the germline V gene are LNHDA and SQIVND (reference sequence). The CDR3 loop is CASSMGGLNTGELFF. CDR3 nucleotide sequence: TGTGCCAGTAGTATGGGGGGGTTGAACACCGGGGAGCTGTTTTTT.

This clone was counted once. This chain joins TRBV1 and TRBJ2-1; whether TRBD2, the table's D call, matches the DNA was not checked. TRBV1 is a pseudogene segment. The CDR3 sequence is 14 residues long. In DNA form, the CDR3 reads TGCACCAGCAGTGTCTCCTCCGGGTCCAATGAGCAGTTCTTC. This translates into CTSSVSSGSNEQFF.

The genes are TRBV3-1 (or the pseudogene TRBV3-2) and TRBJ1-6; unclear D gene. CDR3 length: 12 amino acids. CDR1 LGHDT and CDR2 YNNKEL come from the germline V gene (reference sequence). V gave up 4 bases and J gave up 7 bases, with 5 bases separating them. The CDR3 protein is CASSLPNSPLHF. CDR3 DNA: TGTGCCAGCAGCCTTCCAAATTCACCCCTCCACTTT.

The rearrangement links TRBV27 to TRBJ1-4; 11 bases line up with TRBD1. The CDR3 totals 14 residues. The germline V gene encodes CDR1 MNHEY and CDR2 SMNVEV (reference sequence). V lost 4 bases and J lost 7; bases outside the gene matches: 2. The CDR3 loop reads CASSWTGGGEKLFF. Written as DNA, the CDR3 is TGTGCCAGCAGTTGGACAGGGGGCGGTGAAAAACTGTTTTTT.

This clone was seen only once. The genes are TRBV5-1 and TRBJ2-5; 13 positions agree with TRBD2. The V and J ends lost 4 bases and 4 bases, in that order; junction bases with no gene match: 7. In germline, CDR1 is SGHRS, CDR2 YFSETQ. This CDR3 has 16 amino acids. CDR3 amino acids: CASSPLAGGPGETQYF. DNA for the CDR3: TGCGCCAGCAGCCCACTAGCGGGAGGGCCCGGAGAGACCCAGTACTTC.